Presented here are 32 T cell receptor beta chains from one specimen sequenced in a study of T cell responses to AZD1222 COVID-19 vaccine. Sequencing was performed with immunoSEQ multiplex PCR; in TCRdb, only in-frame clones are kept and a portion is missing. The sample consists of 100,000 to 150,000 clones, around 86% of them appearing once. Source: peripheral blood, taken on day 0 of AZD1222 vaccination. These TCRs come from an adult in good health.

V is TRBV7-2 and J is TRBJ1-2; 12 nucleotides line up with TRBD1. Germline V lookup: CDR1 SGHTA, CDR2 FQGNSA. Germline trimming cut 5 bases from V and 4 bases from J; bases unmatched to any gene: 11. This CDR3 has 17 residues. CDR3 amino acids: CASSDSGQGAPGYGYTF. The CDR3 nucleotides read TGTGCCAGCAGCGACTCGGGACAGGGGGCCCCTGGCTATGGCTACACCTTC.

This sequence joins TRBV28 and TRBJ1-1; 7 bases line up with TRBD1. In germline, CDR1 is MDHEN, CDR2 SYDVKM. The CDR3 has 14 residues. Trimming took 5 bases from V and 10 from J; bases not matched to a gene: 13. The CDR3 protein is CASSQIGTASTAFF. The CDR3 nucleotides are TGTGCCAGCAGTCAGATCGGGACAGCTTCGACAGCTTTCTTT.

This chain uses TRBV5-1 with TRBJ2-1; 8 nucleotides agree with TRBD1. Per the germline V gene, CDR1 is SGHRS and CDR2 is YFSETQ. J was trimmed by 7 bases and V by 4 bases; bases with no gene match: 7. The CDR3 is made up of 14 amino acids. The CDR3 coding sequence is TGCGCCAGCAGCCTTTCGGGACAGGAGAATGAGCAGTTCTTC. Protein sequence: CASSLSGQENEQFF.

V gene TRBV5-8 combines with J gene TRBJ1-4, with TRBD1 identical over 8 bases. The germline CDR1 and CDR2 sequences are SGHTS and YDEGEE. V lost 3 bases and J lost 5; bases outside the gene matches: 9. This CDR3 contains 16 residues. Written as DNA, the CDR3 is TGTGCCAGCAGCTCCCGACCTAGACAGGGGAATGAAAAACTGTTTTTT. Translated, it gives CASSSRPRQGNEKLFF.

The CDR3 nucleotides are TGTGCCAGCAGCCAAGTCACGGGACAGGGAGGTGAAGCTTTCTTT. This codes for CASSQVTGQGGEAFF. The chain carries TRBV3-1 (or the pseudogene TRBV3-2) and TRBJ1-1; TRBD1 matches at 9 bases. The trim removed 1 base at V and 7 bases at J, leaving 7 bases unmatched. Germline CDR1 reads LGHDT; CDR2 reads YNNKEL (reference sequence). The CDR3 runs to 15 residues.

The chain employs TRBV28 and TRBJ2-7; a possible D gene is TRBD2 (7 bases). Trimming removed 5 bases at V and 3 bases at J, with 11 bases between. The CDR3 totals 13 residues. Germline assignment: CDR1 MDHEN and CDR2 SYDVKM. Here the CDR3 reads CASSGGGHYEQYF. The CDR3 nucleotides read TGTGCCAGCAGTGGGGGGGGCCACTACGAGCAGTACTTC. Complete variable domain (other parts from reference TRBV28 and TRBJ2-7): DVKVTQSSRYLVKRTGEKVFLECVQDMDHENMFWYRQDPGLGLRLIYFSYDVKMKEKGDIPEGYSVSREKKERFSLILESASTNQTSMYLCASSGGGHYEQYFGPGTRLTVT.

The rearrangement uses TRBV18 and TRBJ2-7, with TRBD1 matching over 9 bases. CDR3 length equals 15 residues. Looked up from germline, CDR1 is KGHSH and CDR2 is LQKENI. V lost 3 bases and J lost 6; bases outside the gene matches: 9. The CDR3 bases are TGTGCCAGCTCACCCTTCCCCACAGGGGGCGGCGAGCAGTACTTC. This codes for CASSPFPTGGGEQYF.

The chain employs TRBV6-2 or TRBV6-3 and TRBJ2-7; maybe TRBD1 (7 bases). The CDR3 loop spans 15 amino acids. V was pared by 7 bases and J by 4 bases, with 20 bases between. In germline, CDR1 is MNHEY, CDR2 SVGEGT. The CDR3 DNA sequence: TGTGCCAGCACCCCCGGCGGGACAGACCGTTACGAGCAGTACTTC. It translates to CASTPGGTDRYEQYF.

This clone was counted only a few times. V is TRBV2 and J is TRBJ2-7; 7 bases fit TRBD2. The CDR3 is 16 amino acids. J gave up 3 bases and V 6 bases, and 14 bases lay outside the gene matches. The germline V gene encodes CDR1 SNHLY and CDR2 FYNNEI. The CDR3 here is CASRPILGLDNYEQYF. The CDR3 DNA sequence: TGTGCCAGCAGACCCATCCTTGGACTAGATAACTACGAGCAGTACTTC.

The chain recombines TRBV12-3 or TRBV12-4 with TRBJ1-1, with 7 bases fitting TRBD1. V lost 7 bases, J lost 6 bases, and 5 bases stayed unmatched. The CDR3 runs 12 residues. CDR3 in amino acids: CASKTGDPEAFF. In DNA form, the CDR3 reads TGTGCCAGCAAAACAGGGGACCCTGAAGCTTTCTTT.

The chain combines TRBV7-2 with TRBJ1-5; D is uncertain. V was shortened by 1 base and J by 0 bases, with 7 bases between the two germline ends. The CDR3 sequence is 15 residues long. Germline CDR1 reads SGHTA; CDR2 reads FQGNSA. CDR3 region: CASSLENNSNQPQHF. The DNA for the CDR3 is TGTGCCAGCAGCTTAGAAAATAATAGCAATCAGCCCCAGCATTTT.

CDR3 sequence (DNA): TGTGCCAGCAGCTGGGAGCTGGAACAGGGTATGCCCCAGCATTTT. The encoded protein is CASSWELEQGMPQHF. The chain has TRBV7-9 and TRBJ1-5, with D maybe TRBD1 (6 bases). The CDR3 contains 15 residues. The V end was cut by 4 bases, the J end by 9 bases, with 19 bases between. CDR1 SEHNR and CDR2 FQNEAQ come from the germline V gene (reference sequence).

The rearrangement joins TRBV9 to TRBJ2-7; D tentatively reads TRBD1 or TRBD2 (5 bases each). The CDR3 totals 15 residues. V was cut by 0 bases and J by 2 bases, with 12 bases left in between. Per germline, CDR1 SGDLS and CDR2 YYNGEE. The CDR3 coding sequence is TGTGCCAGCAGCGTAGATGAGGGACGAGCCTACGAGCAGTACTTC. Protein: CASSVDEGRAYEQYF. Variable domain in full (rest from reference TRBV9 and TRBJ2-7): DSGVTQTPKHLITATGQRVTLRCSPRSGDLSVYWYQQSLDQGLQFLIQYYNGEERAKGNILERFSAQQFPDLHSELNLSSLELGDSALYFCASSVDEGRAYEQYFGPGTRLTVT.

V usage is TRBV10-3 and J usage is TRBJ2-2; 8 bases line up with TRBD2. Germline V gene lookup returns CDR1 ENHRY and CDR2 SYGVKD. The CDR3 covers 16 residues. After removal of 0 bases from V and 6 bases from J, the junction contained 6 bases not matched to a gene. The CDR3 DNA reads TGTGCCATCAGTGAGTCCCCCGGGGGGGGACCCGGGGAGCTGTTTTTT. Translating it yields CAISESPGGGPGELFF.

CDR3 loop: CAISESNGLNTEAFF. CDR3 DNA sequence: TGTGCCATCAGTGAGTCGAATGGGCTGAACACTGAAGCTTTCTTT. V is TRBV10-3 and J is TRBJ1-1; D uncertain. V lost 0 bases and J lost 0, with 8 bases in between. The CDR3 length is 15 residues. Per the germline V gene, CDR1 is ENHRY and CDR2 is SYGVKD.

The chain recombines TRBV7-6 with TRBJ2-7; D is perhaps TRBD2 (6 bases). V dropped 5 bases and J dropped 2 bases, with 19 bases sitting between them. Germline V gene lookup returns CDR1 SGHVS and CDR2 FNYEAQ. The CDR3 length is 16 residues. The CDR3 sequence is CASSPRGGAATYEQYF. In DNA, the CDR3 is TGTGCCAGCAGCCCCCGGGGCGGGGCCGCAACCTACGAGCAGTACTTC. The full variable domain, completed using reference TRBV7-6 and TRBJ2-7, is GAGVSQSPRYKVTKRGQDVALRCDPISGHVSLYWYRQALGQGPEFLTYFNYEAQQDKSGLPNDRFSAERPEGSISTLTIQRTEQRDSAMYRCASSPRGGAATYEQYFGPGTRLTVT.

The chain is built from TRBV5-4 and TRBJ2-3; D is possibly TRBD1 or TRBD2 (6 bases each). The germline V and J ends were trimmed by 5 bases and 3 bases, with 10 bases remaining between them. The CDR3 loop spans 13 amino acids. In germline, CDR1 is SGHNT, CDR2 YYREEE (reference sequence). This CDR3 reads CASSTGRTDTQYF. CDR3 DNA: TGTGCCAGCAGTACAGGGAGGACAGATACGCAGTATTTT.

The chain couples TRBV28 to TRBJ1-2; maybe TRBD1 (6 bases). Looked up from germline, CDR1 is MDHEN and CDR2 is SYDVKM. V was shortened by 5 bases and J by 7 bases, with 20 bases between the two germline ends. This CDR3 is built from 15 residues. The CDR3: CASSLREGGVSGYTF. As DNA, the CDR3 is TGTGCCAGCAGTCTGCGGGAAGGGGGGGTTTCTGGCTACACCTTC.

The CDR3 region has the DNA TGTGCCAGCAGAACAGGGGGGGTATCGTCCGGGGAGCTGTTTTTT. It codes for CASRTGGVSSGELFF. This chain uses TRBV28 with TRBJ2-2; tentatively, D is TRBD1 (8 bases). Trimming shortened V by 6 bases and J by 6 bases, and 17 bases separated the two germline ends. Germline assignment: CDR1 MDHEN and CDR2 SYDVKM. CDR3 length: 15 amino acids.

V gene TRBV7-9 combines with J gene TRBJ1-3; D unresolved. Germline V lookup: CDR1 SEHNR, CDR2 FQNEAQ (reference sequence). Trimming took 2 bases from V and 6 from J, leaving 5 bases between them. CDR3 size: 12 residues. The CDR3 loop reads CASSLSVNTIYF. The CDR3 region has the DNA TGTGCCAGCAGCTTATCAGTAAACACCATATATTTT.

The CDR3 sequence: CASSYTSGGKYNEQFF. CDR3 in DNA: TGTGCCAGCAGCTACACAAGCGGGGGGAAGTACAATGAGCAGTTCTTC. The rearrangement joins TRBV11-3 to TRBJ2-1, with 9 bases that match TRBD2. V gave up 4 bases and J gave up 4 bases; unmatched junction bases: 8. This CDR3 is built from 16 residues. The germline CDR1 and CDR2 sequences are SGHNT and YENEEA.

This chain connects TRBV19 to TRBJ2-5, with D possibly being TRBD2 (6 bases). This CDR3 spans 14 amino acids. V shed 7 bases and J shed 2 bases, with 14 bases lying between them. CDR1 and CDR2 (germline): LNHDA, SQIVND (reference sequence). In nucleotides, the CDR3 is TGTGCCAGTACTCCCGGGGGAAAACAAGAGACCCAGTACTTC. This codes for CASTPGGKQETQYF. Complete variable domain (other parts from reference TRBV19 and TRBJ2-5): DGGITQSPKYLFRKEGQNVTLSCEQNLNHDAMYWYRQDPGQGLRLIYYSQIVNDFQKGDIAEGYSVSREKKESFPLTVTSAQKNPTAFYLCASTPGGKQETQYFGPGTRLLVL.

This chain's CDR3 is CASSLAIDRFEQYF. The CDR3 DNA is TGTGCCAGCAGCTTAGCAATTGACAGGTTCGAGCAGTACTTC. The rearrangement links TRBV11-2 to TRBJ2-7; D is possibly TRBD1 (6 bases). CDR3 length: 14 residues. V lost 1 base to trimming and J lost 6 bases, with 13 bases between them. Germline CDR1 is SGHAT and CDR2 is FQNNGV.

The gene calls are TRBV6-5 and TRBJ1-2; 11 bases are a match to TRBD1. The CDR3 loop spans 13 amino acids. V gave up 6 bases and J gave up 8 bases; unmatched junction bases: 5. From germline, CDR1 is MNHEY and CDR2 SVGAGI. In nucleotides, the CDR3 is TGTGCCAGCAGACTTGGGACAGGGGGAGGCTACACCTTC. Translating it yields CASRLGTGGGYTF.

The chain uses TRBV18 and TRBJ2-7; TRBD1 aligns across 12 bases. The germline V gene encodes CDR1 KGHSH and CDR2 LQKENI. The CDR3 consists of 17 residues. The junction had 9 bases not matched to a gene; V was cut back by 0 bases and J by 6 bases. CDR3 DNA: TGTGCCAGCTCACCACCGACTTCTGGGACAGGGGGCGGCGAGCAGTACTTC. Its translation: CASSPPTSGTGGGEQYF.

The genes are TRBV28 and TRBJ1-2; D is unresolved. Germline CDR1 and CDR2: MDHEN and SYDVKM. The V end lost 6 bases, the J end lost 1 base, and 6 bases lay between the germline ends. This CDR3 has 12 amino acids. This CDR3 is CASSMVNYGYTF. CDR3 DNA: TGTGCCAGCAGCATGGTTAACTATGGCTACACCTTC.

The chain recombines TRBV18 with TRBJ1-3; D not certain. Trimming removed 6 bases at V and 0 bases at J, with 6 bases between. CDR1 is KGHSH, CDR2 LQKENI, per germline. The CDR3 loop spans 13 amino acids. CDR3 nucleotide sequence: TGTGCCAGCTCCGGATACTCTGGAAACACCATATATTTT. This translates into CASSGYSGNTIYF.

This chain joins TRBV6-5 and TRBJ2-2, with 9 bases fitting TRBD2. The CDR3 covers 16 residues. V shed 3 bases, J shed 5 bases, and the junction held 7 bases outside the gene matches. Germline V lookup: CDR1 MNHEY, CDR2 SVGAGI. The CDR3 DNA follows: TGTGCCAGCAGTTATGGGCTAGCGGGGCGAACCGGGGAGCTGTTTTTT. It specifies CASSYGLAGRTGELFF.

The chain employs TRBV10-3 and TRBJ1-2, with 11 bases lining up with TRBD1. Germline-derived CDR1 and CDR2 are ENHRY and SYGVKD. This CDR3 is built from 15 residues. Germline trimming cut 2 bases from V and 10 bases from J; bases unmatched to any gene: 9. The CDR3 loop reads CAISEIQPGQGVYTF. CDR3 DNA sequence: TGTGCCATCAGTGAGATTCAACCGGGACAGGGGGTCTACACCTTC.

The chain carries TRBV2 and TRBJ1-3; D may be TRBD1 (5 bases). The CDR3 totals 17 residues. Trimming stripped 4 bases from V and 7 bases from J, with 23 bases between. Germline V gene lookup returns CDR1 SNHLY and CDR2 FYNNEI. The CDR3: CASSGGLVTAGTNTIYF. The CDR3 DNA reads TGTGCCAGCAGTGGGGGGTTAGTGACGGCGGGTACGAACACCATATATTTT.

The V and J genes are TRBV9 and TRBJ1-2; tentative D call: TRBD1 (6 bases). Germline CDR1 SGDLS, CDR2 YYNGEE. This CDR3 comprises 15 residues. The V end was cut by 4 bases, the J end by 8 bases, with 21 bases between. For the CDR3, the DNA is TGTGCCAGCAGCTCTCGTAGCCAGGGGCAGGGCGGCTACACCTTC. It is translated as CASSSRSQGQGGYTF.

V gene TRBV5-5 combines with J gene TRBJ1-2; D perhaps matches TRBD1 (6 bases). CDR3 length: 13 residues. V gave up 4 bases and J gave up 3 bases, with 10 bases separating them. Germline-derived CDR1 and CDR2 are SGHKS and YYEKEE (reference sequence). The CDR3: CASSETGYYGYTF. DNA for the CDR3: TGTGCCAGCAGCGAGACAGGATACTATGGCTACACCTTC.